Below are 14 T cell receptor beta chains sequenced from a single sample in a study of T cells expressing NK-cell markers. For each CDR3 protein, TCRdb gives one entry from its re-call of the 5' RACE reads, without DNA. Its listing shows thousands of distinct CDR3 sequences. Sequencing was carried out using blood T cells: a sorted CD56 or NKG2C T cell subset, CD4+ or CD8+ T cells, or bulk PBMC T cells (not recorded which). Receptors were obtained from a man aged 18 to 30 in good health.

The gene calls are TRBV5-1 and TRBJ2-2; TCRdb's D call, TRBD1, is unchecked because there is no DNA. This CDR3 has 16 residues. Germline assignment: CDR1 SGHRS and CDR2 YFSETQ. CDR3 in amino acids: CASSLGEGRVTGELFF.

The V gene is TRBV6-2 or TRBV6-3, the J gene TRBJ2-1; checking the TCRdb D call of TRBD2 is not possible without DNA. The CDR3 loop spans 15 amino acids. Germline assignment: CDR1 MNHEY and CDR2 SVGEGT. CDR3 sequence reads: CASSYASGGYNEQFF.

The chain recombines TRBV20-1 with TRBJ2-3. Germline CDR1 is DFQATT and CDR2 is SNEGSKA (reference sequence). CDR3 size: 13 residues. The CDR3 spells CSAPASGSDTQYF.

The chain has TRBV6-6 and TRBJ2-2. The CDR3 totals 13 residues. From germline, CDR1 is MNHNY and CDR2 SVGAGI (reference sequence). This chain's CDR3 is CASSLASTGELFF.

This chain joins TRBV27 and TRBJ2-3. The CDR3 consists of 11 residues. CDR1 is MNHEY, CDR2 SMNVEV, per germline (reference sequence). CDR3 residues: CASRLGSAQYF.

The chain has TRBV5-1 and TRBJ2-5; the D call from TCRdb, TRBD2, cannot be confirmed without DNA. CDR1 and CDR2 from the germline V gene are SGHRS and YFSETQ. The CDR3 contains 15 residues. The CDR3 is CASSLVPPRQETQYF.

CDR3 region: CASSLEGRNYGYTF. The V and J genes are TRBV5-1 and TRBJ1-2. Germline assignment: CDR1 SGHRS and CDR2 YFSETQ. CDR3 length equals 14 residues.

This chain links TRBV3-1 with TRBJ1-1; TCRdb returns TRBD1, unconfirmable since there is no DNA. CDR3 size: 13 residues. Looked up from germline, CDR1 is LGHDT and CDR2 is YNNKEL (reference sequence). CDR3 sequence reads: CASSQSRGNEAFF.

This chain connects TRBV20-1 to TRBJ1-1. The CDR3 runs to 15 residues. Germline V gene data show CDR1 as DFQATT and CDR2 as SNEGSKA (reference sequence). The CDR3 is CSAGPGTVSNTEAFF.

The rearrangement links TRBV6-5 to TRBJ1-6; TCRdb's assignment of TRBD1 cannot be checked, as there is no DNA. Germline lookup yields CDR1 MNHEY and CDR2 SVGAGI. The CDR3 consists of 15 residues. CDR3 region: CASSVGAGSNSPLHF.

The chain is built from TRBV11-2 and TRBJ2-6; checking the TCRdb D call of TRBD1 is not possible without DNA. The CDR3 covers 19 residues. Per germline, CDR1 SGHAT and CDR2 FQNNGV. This chain's CDR3 is CASSLIQRAISSGANVLTF.

CDR3: CASSPRGITEAFF. The chain uses TRBV18 and TRBJ1-1. Germline CDR1 is KGHSH and CDR2 is LQKENI. The length of the CDR3 is 13 residues.

Here the CDR3 reads CASSARGGNQPQHF. The rearrangement links TRBV7-8 to TRBJ1-5; TCRdb names TRBD1, which stays unverified in the absence of DNA. CDR3 length: 14 amino acids. Germline V gives CDR1 SGHVS, CDR2 FQNEAQ.

V and J are TRBV10-1 and TRBJ1-1; TCRdb names TRBD1, which stays unverified in the absence of DNA. Germline values: CDR1 WNHNN, CDR2 SYGVQD (reference sequence). The CDR3 is 17 residues long. The CDR3 is CASSEKNRDRGRGEAFF.